Each of the 5 T cell receptor beta chains below was sequenced from the same sample in a study of blood T cell repertoires in COVID-19 (dated by TCRdb to between 2020 and 2021). The protocol used for the library was the immunoSEQ multiplex PCR assay. TCRdb re-hosts the immuneACCESS table, in-frame sequences only. Its copies lack some clones; in the studies checked, an unresolved V gene accounts for under half of them, and the cause for the rest is not known. The table for this sample lists under 300,000 clones; over 75% of them were counted only once. Around 2% of the sample rests with the top ten. Sequencing used PBMCs or T cells enriched from blood (not recorded which). The receptors derive from a woman aged 45 to 65 who had recovered from COVID-19.

This chain's CDR3 is CASSQEINRGDSPLHF. CDR3 nucleotide sequence: TGTGCCAGCAGCCAAGAAATAAACAGGGGCGATTCACCCCTCCACTTT. The V call is TRBV4-2, the J call TRBJ1-6, with 7 positions matching TRBD1. The CDR3 consists of 16 residues. Germline assignment: CDR1 LGHNA and CDR2 YNFKEQ. V dropped 0 bases and J dropped 8; count of bases not matched to a gene: 7.

The chain has TRBV3-1 (or the pseudogene TRBV3-2) and TRBJ1-5; D not resolved. Trimming pared 0 bases from V and 4 bases from J, leaving 7 bases between. The CDR3 contains 14 residues. CDR1 is LGHDT and CDR2 is YNNKEL in the germline V gene (reference sequence). CDR3 sequence (DNA): TGTGCCAGCAGCCAAGATACGGTTAATCAGCCCCAGCATTTT. It is translated as CASSQDTVNQPQHF.

The rearrangement links TRBV28 to TRBJ2-1, with 11 bases aligning to TRBD2. The germline CDR1 and CDR2 sequences are MDHEN and SYDVKM. Trimming cost V 6 bases and J 8 bases; bases outside gene matches: 9. This CDR3 region has 15 residues. The CDR3 loop reads CASSPTSGTFYEQFF. In DNA form, the CDR3 reads TGTGCCAGCAGCCCGACTAGCGGGACCTTCTATGAGCAGTTCTTC.

The chain carries TRBV3-1 (or the pseudogene TRBV3-2) and TRBJ1-2; TRBD1 agrees at 7 bases. This CDR3 is built from 15 residues. The germline V gene has CDR1 LGHDT and CDR2 YNNKEL (reference sequence). V lost 1 base and J lost 8; bases outside the gene matches: 10. CDR3 DNA sequence: TGTGCCAGCAGCCAAGGTGTCAGGACAGGTGGGGGCTACACCTTC. Residues: CASSQGVRTGGGYTF.

This sequence joins TRBV6-5 and TRBJ1-5; D call uncertain. Trimming removed 6 bases at V and 14 bases at J, with 17 bases between. The CDR3 runs to 12 residues. CDR1 is MNHEY, CDR2 SVGAGI, per germline. The CDR3 DNA reads TGTGCCAGCAGGAACACAGAAGCCCCGGAGCATTTT. It specifies CASRNTEAPEHF.